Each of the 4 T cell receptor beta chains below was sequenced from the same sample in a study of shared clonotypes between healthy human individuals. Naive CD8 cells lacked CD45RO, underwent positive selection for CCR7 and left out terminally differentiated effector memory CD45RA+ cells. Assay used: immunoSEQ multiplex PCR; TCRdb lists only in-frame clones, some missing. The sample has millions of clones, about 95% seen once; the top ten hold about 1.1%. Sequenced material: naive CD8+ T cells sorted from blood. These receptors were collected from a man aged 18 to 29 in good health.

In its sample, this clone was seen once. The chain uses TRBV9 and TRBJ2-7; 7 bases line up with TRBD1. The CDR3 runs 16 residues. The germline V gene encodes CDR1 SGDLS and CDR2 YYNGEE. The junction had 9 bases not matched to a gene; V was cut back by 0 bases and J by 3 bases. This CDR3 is CASSVDSVAGGYEQYF. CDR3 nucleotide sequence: TGTGCCAGCAGCGTAGATTCGGTGGCAGGGGGCTACGAGCAGTACTTC.

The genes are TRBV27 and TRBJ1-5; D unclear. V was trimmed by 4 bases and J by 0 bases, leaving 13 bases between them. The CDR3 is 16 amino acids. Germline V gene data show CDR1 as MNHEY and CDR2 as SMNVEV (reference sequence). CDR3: CASSSNYLDSNQPQHF. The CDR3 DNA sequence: TGTGCCAGCAGTTCAAACTACTTAGATAGCAATCAGCCCCAGCATTTT.

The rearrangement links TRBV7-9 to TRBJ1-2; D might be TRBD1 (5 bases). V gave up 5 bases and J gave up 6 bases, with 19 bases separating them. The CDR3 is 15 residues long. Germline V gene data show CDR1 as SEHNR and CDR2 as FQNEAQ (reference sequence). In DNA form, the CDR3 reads TGTGCCAGCAGCCGCGGGACTCCAGTAAATGATGGCTACACCTTC. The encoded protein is CASSRGTPVNDGYTF. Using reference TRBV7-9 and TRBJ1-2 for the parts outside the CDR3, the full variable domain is DTGVSQNPRHKITKRGQNVTFRCDPISEHNRLYWYRQTLGQGPEFLTYFQNEAQLEKSRLLSDRFSAERPKGSFSTLEIQRTEQGDSAMYLCASSRGTPVNDGYTFGSGTRLTVV.

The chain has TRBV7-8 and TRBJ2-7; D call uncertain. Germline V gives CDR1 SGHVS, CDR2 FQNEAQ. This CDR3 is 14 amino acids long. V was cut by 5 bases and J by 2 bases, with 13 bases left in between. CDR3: CASSHQTAAYEQYF. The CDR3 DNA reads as TGTGCCAGCAGCCATCAGACGGCAGCCTACGAGCAGTACTTC.